The entry that follows covers one TCR beta chain sequence. This record belongs to a study of T cell changes during pregnancy in multiple sclerosis. CDR1 is SGHKS and CDR2 is YYEKEE in the germline V gene (reference sequence). Unmatched junction bases numbered 3, after V lost 0 bases and J lost 7 bases. This CDR3 spans 13 amino acids. Sequenced by immunoSEQ multiplex PCR; TCRdb stores in-frame clones only, minus some. The sample shows roughly 72,000 clones, around 94% of them seen only once. This sequence originates from a female donor with multiple sclerosis, enrolled in a pregnancy study. Sequencing was performed on CD4+ T cells from peripheral blood mononuclear cells, taken after pregnancy. The chain links TRBV5-5 to TRBJ1-1; 7 bases are shared with TRBD1. CDR3 DNA: TGTGCCAGCAGCTTGGAGGGGGCCCATGAAGCTTTCTTT. Encoded protein: CASSLEGAHEAFF.